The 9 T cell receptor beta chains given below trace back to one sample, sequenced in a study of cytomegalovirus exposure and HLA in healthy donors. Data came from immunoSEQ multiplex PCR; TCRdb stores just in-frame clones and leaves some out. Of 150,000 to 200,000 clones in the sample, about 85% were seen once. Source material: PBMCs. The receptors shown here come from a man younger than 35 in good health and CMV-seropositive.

The CDR3 DNA is TGTGCCAGCACTCAGGGGGCAGTGCTCAATGAGCAGTTCTTC. Translated, it gives CASTQGAVLNEQFF. This rearrangement joins TRBV2 to TRBJ2-1, with 8 nucleotides matching TRBD1. The CDR3 extends over 14 amino acids. Germline values: CDR1 SNHLY, CDR2 FYNNEI. J was trimmed by 6 bases and V by 7 bases; bases with no gene match: 8.

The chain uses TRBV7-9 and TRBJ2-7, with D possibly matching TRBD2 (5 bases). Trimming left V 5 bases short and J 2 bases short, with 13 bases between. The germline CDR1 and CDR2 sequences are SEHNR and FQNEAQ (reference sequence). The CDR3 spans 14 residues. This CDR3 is CASSTPGTTYEQYF. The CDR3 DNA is TGTGCCAGCAGCACACCGGGAACAACCTACGAGCAGTACTTC.

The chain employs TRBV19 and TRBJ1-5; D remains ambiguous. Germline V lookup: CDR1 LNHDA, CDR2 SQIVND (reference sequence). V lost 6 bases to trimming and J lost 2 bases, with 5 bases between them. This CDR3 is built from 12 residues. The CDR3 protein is CASSFRNQPQHF. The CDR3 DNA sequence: TGTGCCAGTAGCTTCCGCAATCAGCCCCAGCATTTT.

CDR3 sequence: CASSSGLATLDRELFF. The CDR3 DNA is TGTGCCAGCAGCTCTGGACTAGCGACCCTCGACCGGGAGCTGTTTTTT. The J gene is TRBJ2-2, the V gene TRBV7-6, with 9 bases fitting TRBD2. This CDR3 has 16 amino acids. J gave up 9 bases and V 4 bases, and 12 bases lay outside the gene matches. The germline gives CDR1 SGHVS, CDR2 FNYEAQ.

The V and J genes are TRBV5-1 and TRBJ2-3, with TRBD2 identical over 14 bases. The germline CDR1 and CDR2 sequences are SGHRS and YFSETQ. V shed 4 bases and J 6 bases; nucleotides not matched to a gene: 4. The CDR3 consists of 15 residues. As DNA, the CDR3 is TGCGCCAGCAGCCCCGGGACTAGCGGGGGTGATACGCAGTATTTT. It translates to CASSPGTSGGDTQYF.

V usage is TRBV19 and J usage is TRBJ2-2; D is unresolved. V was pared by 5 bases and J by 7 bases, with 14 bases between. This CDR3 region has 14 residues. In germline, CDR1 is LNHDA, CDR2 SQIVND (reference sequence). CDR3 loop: CASSDEVPVGELFF. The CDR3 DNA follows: TGTGCCAGTAGTGATGAGGTGCCGGTCGGGGAGCTGTTTTTT.

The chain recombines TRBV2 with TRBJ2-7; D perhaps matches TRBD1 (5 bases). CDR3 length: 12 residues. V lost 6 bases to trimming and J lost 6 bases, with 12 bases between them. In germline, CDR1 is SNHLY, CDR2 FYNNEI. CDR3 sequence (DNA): TGTGCCAGCAGCCAGGGTGGTGGCGAGCAGTACTTC. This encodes CASSQGGGEQYF.

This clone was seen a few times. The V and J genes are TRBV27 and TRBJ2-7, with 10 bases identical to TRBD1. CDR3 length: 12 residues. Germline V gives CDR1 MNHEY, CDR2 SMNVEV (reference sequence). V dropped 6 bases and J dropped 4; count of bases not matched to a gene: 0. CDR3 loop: CASRGQGYEQYF. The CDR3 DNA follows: TGTGCCAGCAGGGGACAGGGGTACGAGCAGTACTTC.

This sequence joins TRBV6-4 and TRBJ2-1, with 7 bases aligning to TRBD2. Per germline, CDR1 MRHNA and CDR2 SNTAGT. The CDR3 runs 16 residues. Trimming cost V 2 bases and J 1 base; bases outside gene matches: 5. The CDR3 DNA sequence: TGTGCCAGCAGTGACGCGGGGGTGAGGTCCTACAATGAGCAGTTCTTC. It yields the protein CASSDAGVRSYNEQFF.